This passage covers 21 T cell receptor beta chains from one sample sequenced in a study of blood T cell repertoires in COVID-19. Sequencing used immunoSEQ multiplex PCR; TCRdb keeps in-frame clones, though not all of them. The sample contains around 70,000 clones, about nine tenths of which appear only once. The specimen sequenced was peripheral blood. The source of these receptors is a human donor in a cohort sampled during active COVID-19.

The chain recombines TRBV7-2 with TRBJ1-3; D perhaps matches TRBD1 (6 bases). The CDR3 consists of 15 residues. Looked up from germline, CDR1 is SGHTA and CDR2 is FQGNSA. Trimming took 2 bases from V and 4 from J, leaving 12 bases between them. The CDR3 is CASSLNRVSGNTIYF. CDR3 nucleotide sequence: TGTGCCAGCAGCTTAAACAGGGTTTCCGGAAACACCATATATTTT.

Here the CDR3 reads CASSLSPTAYGYTF. DNA of the CDR3: TGTGCCAGCAGCTTATCCCCGACAGCCTATGGCTACACCTTC. The rearrangement joins TRBV7-2 to TRBJ1-2; maybe TRBD1 (5 bases). Germline CDR1 and CDR2: SGHTA and FQGNSA. Trimming left V 2 bases short and J 4 bases short, with 11 bases between. This CDR3 comprises 14 residues.

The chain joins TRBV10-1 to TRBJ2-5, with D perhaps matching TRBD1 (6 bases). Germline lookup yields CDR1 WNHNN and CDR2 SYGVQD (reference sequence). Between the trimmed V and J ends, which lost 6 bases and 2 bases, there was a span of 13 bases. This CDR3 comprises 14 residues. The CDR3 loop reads CASSAGTPQETQYF. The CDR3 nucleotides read TGCGCCAGCAGCGCCGGGACACCTCAAGAGACCCAGTACTTC.

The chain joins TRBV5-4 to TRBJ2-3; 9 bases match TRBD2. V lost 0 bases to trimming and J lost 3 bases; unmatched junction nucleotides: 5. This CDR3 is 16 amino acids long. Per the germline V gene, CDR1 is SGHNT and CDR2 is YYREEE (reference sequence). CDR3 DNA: TGTGCCAGCAGCTTGGTGGCGGGAGGGGATACAGATACGCAGTATTTT. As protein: CASSLVAGGDTDTQYF.

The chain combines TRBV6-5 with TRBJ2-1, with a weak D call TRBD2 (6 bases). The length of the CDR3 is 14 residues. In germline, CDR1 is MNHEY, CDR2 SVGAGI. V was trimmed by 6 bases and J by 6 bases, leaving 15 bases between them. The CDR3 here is CASSQIWDSNEQFF. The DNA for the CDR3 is TGTGCCAGCAGCCAGATCTGGGACTCCAATGAGCAGTTCTTC.

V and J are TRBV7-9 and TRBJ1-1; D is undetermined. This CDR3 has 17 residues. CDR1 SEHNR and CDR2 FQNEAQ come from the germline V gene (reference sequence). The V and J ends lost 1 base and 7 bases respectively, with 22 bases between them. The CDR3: CASSLGEHGSIRYEAFF. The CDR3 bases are TGTGCCAGCAGCTTAGGTGAGCACGGGAGCATTCGGTATGAAGCTTTCTTT.

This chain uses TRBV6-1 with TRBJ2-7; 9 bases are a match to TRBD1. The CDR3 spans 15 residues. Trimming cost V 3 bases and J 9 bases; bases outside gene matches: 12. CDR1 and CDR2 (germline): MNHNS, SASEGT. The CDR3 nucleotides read TGTGCCAGCAGTGAGTGGACAGGGGCCCAAAGCTGGCAGTACTTC. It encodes CASSEWTGAQSWQYF.

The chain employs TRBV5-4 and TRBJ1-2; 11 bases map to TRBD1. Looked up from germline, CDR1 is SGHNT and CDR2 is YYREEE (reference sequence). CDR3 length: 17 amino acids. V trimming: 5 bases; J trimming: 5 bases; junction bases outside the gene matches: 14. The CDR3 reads CASRREGGQGALYGYTF. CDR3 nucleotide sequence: TGTGCCAGCAGACGGGAGGGAGGACAGGGGGCTTTGTATGGCTACACCTTC.

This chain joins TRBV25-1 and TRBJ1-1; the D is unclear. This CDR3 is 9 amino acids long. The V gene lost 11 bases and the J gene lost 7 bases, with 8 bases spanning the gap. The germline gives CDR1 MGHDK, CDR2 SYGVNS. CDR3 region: CAGGVEAFF. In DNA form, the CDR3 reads TGTGCCGGCGGGGTTGAAGCTTTCTTT. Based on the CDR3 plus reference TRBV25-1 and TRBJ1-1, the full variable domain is EADIYQTPRYLVIGTGKKITLECSQTMGHDKMYWYQQDPGMELHLIHYSYGVNSTEKGDLSSESTVSRIRTEHFPLTLESARPSHTSQYLCAGGVEAFFGQGTRLTVV.

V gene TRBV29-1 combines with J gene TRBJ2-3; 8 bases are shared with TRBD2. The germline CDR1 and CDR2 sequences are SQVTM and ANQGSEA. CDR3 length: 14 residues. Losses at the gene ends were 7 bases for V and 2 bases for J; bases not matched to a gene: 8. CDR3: CSARLALTTDTQYF. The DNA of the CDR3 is TGCAGCGCCCGACTAGCGCTAACCACAGATACGCAGTATTTT.

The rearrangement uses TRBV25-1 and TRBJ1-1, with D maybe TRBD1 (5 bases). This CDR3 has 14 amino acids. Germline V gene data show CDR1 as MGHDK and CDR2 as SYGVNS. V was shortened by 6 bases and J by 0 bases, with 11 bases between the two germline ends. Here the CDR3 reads CASRSVGLNTEAFF. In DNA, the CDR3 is TGTGCCAGCAGGTCCGTGGGGCTGAACACTGAAGCTTTCTTT.

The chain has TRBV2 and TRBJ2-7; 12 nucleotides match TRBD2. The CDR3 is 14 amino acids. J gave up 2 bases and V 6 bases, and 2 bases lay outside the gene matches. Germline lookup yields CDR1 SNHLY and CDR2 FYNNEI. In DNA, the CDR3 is TGTGCCAGCAGGGGACTAGCGGGCGCCTACGAGCAGTACTTC. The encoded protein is CASRGLAGAYEQYF.

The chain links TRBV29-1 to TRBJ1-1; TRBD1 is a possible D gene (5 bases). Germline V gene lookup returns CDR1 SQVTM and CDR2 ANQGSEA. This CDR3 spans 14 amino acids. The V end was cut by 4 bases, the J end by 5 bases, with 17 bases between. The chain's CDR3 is CSVVGGGGSTEAFF. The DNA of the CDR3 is TGCAGCGTTGTCGGTGGGGGGGGGTCTACTGAAGCTTTCTTT.

The CDR3 loop reads CASRPRAESYNEQFF. CDR3 bases: TGTGCCAGCAGACCTAGAGCGGAATCCTACAATGAGCAGTTCTTC. The rearrangement links TRBV6-5 to TRBJ2-1; D is perhaps TRBD2 (5 bases). The CDR3 contains 15 residues. The V gene's germline CDR1 is MNHEY and CDR2 SVGAGI. Trimming took 6 bases from V and 1 from J, leaving 13 bases between them.

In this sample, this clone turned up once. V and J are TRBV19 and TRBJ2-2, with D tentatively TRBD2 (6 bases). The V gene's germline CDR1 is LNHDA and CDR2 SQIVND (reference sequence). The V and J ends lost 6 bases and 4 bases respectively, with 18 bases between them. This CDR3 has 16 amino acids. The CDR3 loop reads CASRVSGNGGTGELFF. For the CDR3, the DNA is TGTGCCAGTAGAGTTAGCGGTAATGGGGGCACCGGGGAGCTGTTTTTT.

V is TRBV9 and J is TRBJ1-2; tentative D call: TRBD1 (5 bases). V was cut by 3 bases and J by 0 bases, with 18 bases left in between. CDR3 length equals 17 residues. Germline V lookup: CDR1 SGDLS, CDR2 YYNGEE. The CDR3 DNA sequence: TGTGCCAGCAGCGGCCCACGGGGAGGGGACGCTAACTATGGCTACACCTTC. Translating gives CASSGPRGGDANYGYTF.

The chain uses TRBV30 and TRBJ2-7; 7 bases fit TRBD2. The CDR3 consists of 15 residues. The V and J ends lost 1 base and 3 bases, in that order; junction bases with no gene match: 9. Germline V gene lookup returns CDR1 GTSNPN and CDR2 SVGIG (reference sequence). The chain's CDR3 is CAWSGRASGLYEQYF. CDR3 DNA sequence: TGTGCCTGGAGTGGACGAGCTAGCGGTCTCTACGAGCAGTACTTC.

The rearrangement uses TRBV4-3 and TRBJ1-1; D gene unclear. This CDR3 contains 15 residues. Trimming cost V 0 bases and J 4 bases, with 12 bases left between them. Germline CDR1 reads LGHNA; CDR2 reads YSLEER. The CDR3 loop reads CASSQDDAGGTEAFF. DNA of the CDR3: TGCGCCAGCAGCCAAGATGACGCAGGAGGCACTGAAGCTTTCTTT.

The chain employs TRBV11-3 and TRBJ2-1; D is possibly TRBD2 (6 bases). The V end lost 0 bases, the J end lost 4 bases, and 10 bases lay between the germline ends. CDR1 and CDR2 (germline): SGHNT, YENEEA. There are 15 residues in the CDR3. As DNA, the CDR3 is TGTGCCAGCAGCTTAGAAAGCGGGCGATACAATGAGCAGTTCTTC. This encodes CASSLESGRYNEQFF.

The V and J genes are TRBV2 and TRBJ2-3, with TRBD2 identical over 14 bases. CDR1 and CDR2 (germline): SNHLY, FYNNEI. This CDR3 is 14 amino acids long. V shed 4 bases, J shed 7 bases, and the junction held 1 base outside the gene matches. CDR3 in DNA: TGTGCCAGCAGTGGGACTAGCGGGAGGAATACGCAGTATTTT. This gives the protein CASSGTSGRNTQYF. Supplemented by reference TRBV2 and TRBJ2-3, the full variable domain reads EPEVTQTPSHQVTQMGQEVILRCVPISNHLYFYWYRQILGQKVEFLVSFYNNEISEKSEIFDDQFSVERPDGSNFTLKIRSTKLEDSAMYFCASSGTSGRNTQYFGPGTRLTVL.

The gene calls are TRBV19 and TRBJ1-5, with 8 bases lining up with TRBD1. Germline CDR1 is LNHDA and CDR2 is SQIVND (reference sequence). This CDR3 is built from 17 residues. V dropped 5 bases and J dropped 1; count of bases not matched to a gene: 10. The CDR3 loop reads CASSSDLRGLSNQPQHF. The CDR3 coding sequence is TGTGCCAGTAGTTCCGATCTCAGGGGGCTGAGCAATCAGCCCCAGCATTTT. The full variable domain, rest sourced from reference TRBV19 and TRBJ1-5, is DGGITQSPKYLFRKEGQNVTLSCEQNLNHDAMYWYRQDPGQGLRLIYYSQIVNDFQKGDIAEGYSVSREKKESFPLTVTSAQKNPTAFYLCASSSDLRGLSNQPQHFGDGTRLSIL.